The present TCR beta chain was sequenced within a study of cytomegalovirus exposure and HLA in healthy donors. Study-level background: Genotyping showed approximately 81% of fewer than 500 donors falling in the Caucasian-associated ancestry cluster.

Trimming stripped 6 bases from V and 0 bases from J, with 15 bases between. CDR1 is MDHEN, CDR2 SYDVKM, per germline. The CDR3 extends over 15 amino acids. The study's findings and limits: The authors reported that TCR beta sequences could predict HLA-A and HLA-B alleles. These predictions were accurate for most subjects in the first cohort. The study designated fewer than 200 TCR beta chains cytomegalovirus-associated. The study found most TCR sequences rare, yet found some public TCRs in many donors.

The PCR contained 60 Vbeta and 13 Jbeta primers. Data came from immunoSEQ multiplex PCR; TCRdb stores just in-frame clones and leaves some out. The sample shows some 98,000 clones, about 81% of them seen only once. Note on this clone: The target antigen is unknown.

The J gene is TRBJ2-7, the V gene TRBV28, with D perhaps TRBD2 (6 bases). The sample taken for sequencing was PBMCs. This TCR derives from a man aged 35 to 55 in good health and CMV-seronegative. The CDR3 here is CASSSGGISSYEQYF. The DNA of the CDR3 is TGTGCCAGCAGCTCTGGGGGGATAAGCTCCTACGAGCAGTACTTC.